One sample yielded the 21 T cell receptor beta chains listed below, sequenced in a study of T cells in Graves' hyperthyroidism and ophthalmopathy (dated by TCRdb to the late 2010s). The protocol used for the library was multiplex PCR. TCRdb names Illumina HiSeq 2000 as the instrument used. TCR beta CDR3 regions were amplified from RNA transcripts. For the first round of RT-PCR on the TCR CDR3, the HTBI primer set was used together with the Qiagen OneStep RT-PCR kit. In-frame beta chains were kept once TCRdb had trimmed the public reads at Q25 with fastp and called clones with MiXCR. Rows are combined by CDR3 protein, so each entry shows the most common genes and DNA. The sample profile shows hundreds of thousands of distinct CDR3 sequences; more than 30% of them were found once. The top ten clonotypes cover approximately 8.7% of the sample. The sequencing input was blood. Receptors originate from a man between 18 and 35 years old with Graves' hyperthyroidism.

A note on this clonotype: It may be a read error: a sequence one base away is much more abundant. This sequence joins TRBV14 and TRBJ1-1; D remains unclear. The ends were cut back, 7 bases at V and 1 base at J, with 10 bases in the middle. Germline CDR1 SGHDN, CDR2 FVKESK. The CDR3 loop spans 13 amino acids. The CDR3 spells CASTRYRNTEAFF. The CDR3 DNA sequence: TGTGCCAGCACCCGCTACCGGAACACTGAAGCTTTCTTT. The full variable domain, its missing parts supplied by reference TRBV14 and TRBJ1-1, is EAGVTQFPSHSVIEKGQTVTLRCDPISGHDNLYWYRRVMGKEIKFLLHFVKESKQDESGMPNNRFLAERTGGTYSTLKVQPAELEDSGVYFCASTRYRNTEAFFGQGTRLTVV.

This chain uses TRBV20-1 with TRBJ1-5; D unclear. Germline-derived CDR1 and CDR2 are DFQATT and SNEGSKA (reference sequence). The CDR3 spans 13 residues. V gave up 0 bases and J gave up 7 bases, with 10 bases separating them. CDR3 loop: CSAREGSLQPQHF. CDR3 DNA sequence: TGCAGTGCTAGAGAAGGGAGCCTCCAGCCCCAGCATTTT.

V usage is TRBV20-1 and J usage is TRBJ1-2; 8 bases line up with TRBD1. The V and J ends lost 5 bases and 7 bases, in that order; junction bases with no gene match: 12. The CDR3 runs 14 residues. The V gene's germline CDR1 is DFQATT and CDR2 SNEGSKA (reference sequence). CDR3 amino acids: CSARSGQGQSGYTF. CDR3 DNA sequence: TGCAGTGCTCGGTCCGGACAGGGTCAATCTGGCTACACCTTC.

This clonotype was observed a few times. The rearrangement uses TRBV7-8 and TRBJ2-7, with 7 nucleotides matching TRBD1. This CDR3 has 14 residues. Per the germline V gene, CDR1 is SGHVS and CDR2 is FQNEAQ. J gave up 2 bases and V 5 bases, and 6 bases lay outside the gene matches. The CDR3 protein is CASSRTQGAYEQYF. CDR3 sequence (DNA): TGTGCCAGCAGCCGAACCCAGGGGGCCTACGAGCAGTACTTC.

The CDR3 spells CASSPGKANYGYTF. CDR3 bases: TGTGCCAGCTCACCAGGGAAAGCTAACTATGGCTACACCTTC. The chain links TRBV18 to TRBJ1-2; D not resolved. Trimming took off 2 bases at V and 0 bases at J, with 7 bases between the two ends. The CDR3 extends over 14 amino acids. Germline loops: CDR1 KGHSH, CDR2 LQKENI.

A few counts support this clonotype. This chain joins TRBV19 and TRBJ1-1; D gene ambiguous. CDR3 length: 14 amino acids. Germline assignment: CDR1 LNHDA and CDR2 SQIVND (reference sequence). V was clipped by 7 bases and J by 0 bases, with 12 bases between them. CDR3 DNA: TGTGCCAGTACCCCGCCAGGATTGAACACTGAAGCTTTCTTT. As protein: CASTPPGLNTEAFF.

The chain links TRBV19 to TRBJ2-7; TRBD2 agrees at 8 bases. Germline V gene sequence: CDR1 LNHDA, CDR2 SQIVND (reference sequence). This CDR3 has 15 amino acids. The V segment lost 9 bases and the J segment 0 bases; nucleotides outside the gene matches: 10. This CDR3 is CASWLLAASSYEQYF. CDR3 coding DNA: TGTGCCAGCTGGCTACTAGCGGCAAGCTCCTACGAGCAGTACTTC.

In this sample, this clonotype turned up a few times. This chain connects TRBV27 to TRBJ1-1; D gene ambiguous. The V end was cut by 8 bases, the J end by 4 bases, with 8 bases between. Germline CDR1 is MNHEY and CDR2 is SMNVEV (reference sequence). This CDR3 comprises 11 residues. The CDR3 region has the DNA TGTGCCAGCGGACGGACCACTGAAGCTTTCTTT. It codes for CASGRTTEAFF.

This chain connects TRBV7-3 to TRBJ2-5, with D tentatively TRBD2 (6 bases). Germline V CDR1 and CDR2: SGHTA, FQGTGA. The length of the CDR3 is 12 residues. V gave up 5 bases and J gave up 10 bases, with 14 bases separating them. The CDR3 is CASSLPAEGQYF. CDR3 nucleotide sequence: TGTGCCAGCAGCCTCCCTGCGGAGGGCCAGTACTTC.

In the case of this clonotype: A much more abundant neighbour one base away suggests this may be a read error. CDR3 in DNA: TGTGCCACCAGTGCTACGACAAGGGGTGACCCCTACACTGAAGCTTTCTTT. It codes for CATSATTRGDPYTEAFF. The chain recombines TRBV24-1 with TRBJ1-1, with D possibly being TRBD1 (5 bases). V was shortened by 5 bases and J by 3 bases, with 21 bases between the two germline ends. The CDR3 loop spans 17 amino acids. CDR1 KGHDR and CDR2 SFDVKD come from the germline V gene.

This chain's CDR3 is CASSSRRSSYEQYF. CDR3 in DNA: TGTGCCAGCAGCTCCAGACGGAGCTCCTACGAGCAGTACTTC. The chain has TRBV13 and TRBJ2-7; D is undetermined. Deletions cut 4 bases from V and 0 bases from J, with 10 bases between. Germline assignment: CDR1 PRHDT and CDR2 FYEKMQ (reference sequence). The CDR3 contains 14 residues.

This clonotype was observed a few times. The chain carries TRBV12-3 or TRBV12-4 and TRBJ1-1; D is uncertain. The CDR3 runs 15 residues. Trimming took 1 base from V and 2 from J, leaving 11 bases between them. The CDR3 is CASSLVSGVNTEAFF. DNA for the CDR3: TGTGCCAGCAGTTTAGTATCAGGAGTTAACACTGAAGCTTTCTTT.

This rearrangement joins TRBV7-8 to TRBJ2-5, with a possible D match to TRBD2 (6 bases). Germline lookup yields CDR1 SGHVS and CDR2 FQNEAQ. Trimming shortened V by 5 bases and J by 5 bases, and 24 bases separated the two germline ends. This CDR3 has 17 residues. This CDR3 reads CASSRLLATPGRETQYF. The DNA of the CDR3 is TGTGCCAGCAGCCGCCTCCTAGCGACCCCGGGGCGGGAGACCCAGTACTTC.

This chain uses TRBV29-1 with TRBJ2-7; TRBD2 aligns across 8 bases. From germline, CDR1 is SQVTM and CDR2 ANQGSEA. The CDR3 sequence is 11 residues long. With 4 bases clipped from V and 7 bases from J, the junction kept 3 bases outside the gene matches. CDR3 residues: CSVAGRAEQYF. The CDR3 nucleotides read TGCAGCGTTGCCGGGAGGGCTGAGCAGTACTTC.

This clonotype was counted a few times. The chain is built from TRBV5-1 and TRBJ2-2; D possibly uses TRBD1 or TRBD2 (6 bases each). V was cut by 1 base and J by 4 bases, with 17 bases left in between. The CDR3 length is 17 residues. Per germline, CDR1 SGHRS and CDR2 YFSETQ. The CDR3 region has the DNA TGCGCCAGCAGCTTGCCCCCCGGGGGCCTCATCACCGGGGAGCTGTTTTTT. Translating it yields CASSLPPGGLITGELFF.

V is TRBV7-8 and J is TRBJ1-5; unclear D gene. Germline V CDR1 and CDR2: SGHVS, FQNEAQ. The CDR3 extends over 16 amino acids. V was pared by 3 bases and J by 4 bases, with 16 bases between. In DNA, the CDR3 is TGTGCCAGCAGCTTTGGCGCGTCGAAAATTAATCAGCCCCAGCATTTT. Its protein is CASSFGASKINQPQHF.

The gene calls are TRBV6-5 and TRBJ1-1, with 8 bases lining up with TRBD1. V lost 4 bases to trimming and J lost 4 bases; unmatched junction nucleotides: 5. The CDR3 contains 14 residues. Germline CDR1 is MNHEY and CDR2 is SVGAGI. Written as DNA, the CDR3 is TGTGCCAGCAGTTTCAGGGGGCTGACCACTGAAGCTTTCTTT. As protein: CASSFRGLTTEAFF.

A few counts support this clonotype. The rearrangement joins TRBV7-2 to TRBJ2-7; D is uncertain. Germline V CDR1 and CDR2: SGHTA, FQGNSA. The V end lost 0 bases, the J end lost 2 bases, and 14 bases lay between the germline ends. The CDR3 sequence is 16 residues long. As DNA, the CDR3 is TGTGCCAGCAGCTTAGCCCCATGCAACGGGCCCTACGAGCAGTACTTC. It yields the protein CASSLAPCNGPYEQYF. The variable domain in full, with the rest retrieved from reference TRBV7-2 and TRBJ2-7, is GAGVSQSPSNKVTEKGKDVELRCDPISGHTALYWYRQSLGQGLEFLIYFQGNSAPDKSGLPSDRFSAERTGGSVSTLTIQRTQQEDSAVYLCASSLAPCNGPYEQYFGPGTRLTVT.

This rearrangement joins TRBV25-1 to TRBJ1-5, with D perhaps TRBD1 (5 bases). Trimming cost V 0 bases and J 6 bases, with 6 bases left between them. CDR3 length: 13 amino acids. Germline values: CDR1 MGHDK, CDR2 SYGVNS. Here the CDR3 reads CASSEYGGQPQHF. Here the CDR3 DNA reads TGTGCCAGCAGTGAATACGGGGGTCAGCCCCAGCATTTT.

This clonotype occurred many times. CDR3 sequence (DNA): TGTGCCAGCAGCCCTCCGGGTCAGCCCCAGCATTTT. Encoded protein: CASSPPGQPQHF. This chain links TRBV19 with TRBJ1-5; the D is unclear. CDR3 length equals 12 residues. CDR1 LNHDA and CDR2 SQIVND come from the germline V gene (reference sequence). Trimming shortened V by 9 bases and J by 6 bases, and 12 bases separated the two germline ends.

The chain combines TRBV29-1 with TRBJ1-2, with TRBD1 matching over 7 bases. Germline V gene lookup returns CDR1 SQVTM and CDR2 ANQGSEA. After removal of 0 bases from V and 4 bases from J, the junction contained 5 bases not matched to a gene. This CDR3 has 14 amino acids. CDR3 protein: CSVEDQGGPYGYTF. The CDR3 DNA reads TGCAGCGTTGAAGATCAGGGGGGGCCCTATGGCTACACCTTC.